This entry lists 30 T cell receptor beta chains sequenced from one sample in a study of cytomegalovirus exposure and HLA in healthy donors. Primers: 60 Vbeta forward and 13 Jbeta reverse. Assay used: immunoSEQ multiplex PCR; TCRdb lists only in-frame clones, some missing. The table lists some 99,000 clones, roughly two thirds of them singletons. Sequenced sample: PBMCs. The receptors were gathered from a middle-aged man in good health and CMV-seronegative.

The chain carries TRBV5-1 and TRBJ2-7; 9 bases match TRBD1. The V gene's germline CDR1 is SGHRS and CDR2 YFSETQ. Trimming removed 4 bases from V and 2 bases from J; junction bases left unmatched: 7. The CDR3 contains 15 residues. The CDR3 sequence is CASSPVRDRAYEQYF. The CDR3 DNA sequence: TGCGCCAGCAGCCCGGTGCGGGACAGGGCCTACGAGCAGTACTTC. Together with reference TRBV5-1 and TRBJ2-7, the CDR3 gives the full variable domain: KAGVTQTPRYLIKTRGQQVTLSCSPISGHRSVSWYQQTPGQGLQFLFEYFSETQRNKGNFPGRFSGRQFSNSRSEMNVSTLELGDSALYLCASSPVRDRAYEQYFGPGTRLTVT.

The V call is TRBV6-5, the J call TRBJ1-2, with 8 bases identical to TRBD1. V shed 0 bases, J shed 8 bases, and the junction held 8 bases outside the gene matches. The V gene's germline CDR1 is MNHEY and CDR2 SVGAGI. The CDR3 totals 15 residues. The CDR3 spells CASSYSGRGRGGYTF. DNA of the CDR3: TGTGCCAGCAGTTACTCGGGCAGGGGGCGCGGCGGCTACACCTTC.

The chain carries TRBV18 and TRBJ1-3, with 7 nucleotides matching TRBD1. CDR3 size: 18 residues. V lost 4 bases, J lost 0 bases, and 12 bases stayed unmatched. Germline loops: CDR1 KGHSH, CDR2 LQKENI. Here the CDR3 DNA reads TGTGCCAGCTCACAGACCGGGACAGCCGAAATCTCTGGAAACACCATATATTTT. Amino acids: CASSQTGTAEISGNTIYF. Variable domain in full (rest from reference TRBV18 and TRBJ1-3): NAGVMQNPRHLVRRRGQEARLRCSPMKGHSHVYWYRQLPEEGLKFMVYLQKENIIDESGMPKERFSAEFPKEGPSILRIQQVVRGDSAAYFCASSQTGTAEISGNTIYFGEGSWLTVV.

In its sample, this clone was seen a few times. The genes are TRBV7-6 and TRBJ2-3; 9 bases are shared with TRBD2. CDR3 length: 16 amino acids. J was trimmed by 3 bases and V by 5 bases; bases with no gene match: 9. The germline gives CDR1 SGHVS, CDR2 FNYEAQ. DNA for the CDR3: TGTGCCAGCAGCCAGGGGCGGGGGGGGCGTACAGATACGCAGTATTTT. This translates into CASSQGRGGRTDTQYF.

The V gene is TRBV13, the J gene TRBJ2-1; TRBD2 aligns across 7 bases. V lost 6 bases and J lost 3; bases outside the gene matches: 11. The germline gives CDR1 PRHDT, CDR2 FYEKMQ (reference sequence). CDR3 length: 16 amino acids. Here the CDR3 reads CASSSLPGGVYNEQFF. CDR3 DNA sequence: TGTGCCAGCAGTTCGTTGCCGGGGGGTGTCTACAATGAGCAGTTCTTC.

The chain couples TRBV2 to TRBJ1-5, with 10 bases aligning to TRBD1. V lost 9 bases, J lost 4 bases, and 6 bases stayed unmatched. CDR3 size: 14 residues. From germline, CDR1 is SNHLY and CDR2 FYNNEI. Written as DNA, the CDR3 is TGTGCCAGATCCGGGACAGGGGAAAATCAGCCCCAGCATTTT. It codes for CARSGTGENQPQHF.

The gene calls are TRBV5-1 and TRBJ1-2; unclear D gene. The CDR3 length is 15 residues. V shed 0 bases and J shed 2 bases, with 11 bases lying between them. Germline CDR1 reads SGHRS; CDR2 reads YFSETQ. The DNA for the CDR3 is TGCGCCAGCAGCTTGGGCGGCAGAGACAACTATGGCTACACCTTC. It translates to CASSLGGRDNYGYTF.

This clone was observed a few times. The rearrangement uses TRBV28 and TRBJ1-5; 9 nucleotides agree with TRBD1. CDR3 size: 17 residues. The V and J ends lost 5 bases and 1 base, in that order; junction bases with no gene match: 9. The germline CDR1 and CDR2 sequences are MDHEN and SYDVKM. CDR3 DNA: TGTGCCAGCAGTCGGCTTACAGGGGGCACAAGCAATCAGCCCCAGCATTTT. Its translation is CASSRLTGGTSNQPQHF.

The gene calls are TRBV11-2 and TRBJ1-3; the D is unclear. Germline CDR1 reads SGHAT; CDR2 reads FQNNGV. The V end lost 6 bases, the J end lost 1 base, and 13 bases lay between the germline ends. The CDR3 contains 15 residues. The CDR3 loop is CASRTLRGSGNTIYF. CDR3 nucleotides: TGTGCCAGCAGAACCCTACGGGGATCTGGAAACACCATATATTTT.

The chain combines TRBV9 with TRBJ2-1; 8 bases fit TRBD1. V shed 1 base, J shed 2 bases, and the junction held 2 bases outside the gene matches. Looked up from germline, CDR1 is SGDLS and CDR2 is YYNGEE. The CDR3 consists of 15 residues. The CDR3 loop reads CASSVTGGPYNEQFF. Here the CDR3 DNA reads TGTGCCAGCAGCGTAACAGGGGGTCCCTACAATGAGCAGTTCTTC.

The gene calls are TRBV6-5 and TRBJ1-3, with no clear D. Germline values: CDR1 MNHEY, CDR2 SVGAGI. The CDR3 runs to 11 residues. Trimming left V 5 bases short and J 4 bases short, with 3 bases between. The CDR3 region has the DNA TGTGCCAGCAGTCTAGGAAACACCATATATTTT. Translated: CASSLGNTIYF.

The CDR3 loop is CASSFGGGANEQFF. CDR3 DNA sequence: TGTGCCAGCAGCTTCGGCGGGGGGGCCAATGAGCAGTTCTTC. V and J are TRBV9 and TRBJ2-1, with 9 bases identical to TRBD2. This CDR3 has 14 residues. Trimming removed 4 bases from V and 6 bases from J; junction bases left unmatched: 5. In germline, CDR1 is SGDLS, CDR2 YYNGEE.

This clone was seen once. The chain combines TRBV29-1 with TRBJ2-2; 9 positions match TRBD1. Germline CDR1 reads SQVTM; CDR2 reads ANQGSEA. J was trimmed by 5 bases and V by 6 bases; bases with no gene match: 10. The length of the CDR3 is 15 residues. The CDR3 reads CSVRGWDRDTGELFF. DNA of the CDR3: TGCAGCGTCCGCGGGTGGGACAGGGATACCGGGGAGCTGTTTTTT.

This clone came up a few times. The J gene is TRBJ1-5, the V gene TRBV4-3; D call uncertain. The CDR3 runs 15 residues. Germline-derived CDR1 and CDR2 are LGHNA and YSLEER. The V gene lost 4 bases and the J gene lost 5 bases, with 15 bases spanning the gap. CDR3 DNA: TGCGCCAGCAGCCCCATAATCGGAGGCGATCAGCCCCAGCATTTT. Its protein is CASSPIIGGDQPQHF.

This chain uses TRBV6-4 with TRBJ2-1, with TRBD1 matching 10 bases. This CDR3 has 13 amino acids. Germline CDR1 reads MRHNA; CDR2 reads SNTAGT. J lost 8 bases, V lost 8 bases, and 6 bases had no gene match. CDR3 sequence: CASARDRGDEQFF. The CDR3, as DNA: TGTGCCAGCGCCCGGGACAGGGGCGATGAGCAGTTCTTC.

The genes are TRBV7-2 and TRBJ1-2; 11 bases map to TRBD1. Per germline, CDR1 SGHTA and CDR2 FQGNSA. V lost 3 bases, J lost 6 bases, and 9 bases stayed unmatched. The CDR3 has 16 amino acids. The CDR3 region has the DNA TGTGCCAGCAGCTTCGCCGGGACAGGGGGGGGTAATGGCTACACCTTC. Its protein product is CASSFAGTGGGNGYTF.

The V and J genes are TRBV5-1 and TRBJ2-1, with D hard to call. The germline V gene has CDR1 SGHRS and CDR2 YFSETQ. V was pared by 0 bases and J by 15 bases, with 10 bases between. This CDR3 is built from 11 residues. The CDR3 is CASSLEAVRFF. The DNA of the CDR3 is TGCGCCAGCAGCTTGGAAGCCGTCCGGTTCTTC. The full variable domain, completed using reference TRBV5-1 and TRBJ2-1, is KAGVTQTPRYLIKTRGQQVTLSCSPISGHRSVSWYQQTPGQGLQFLFEYFSETQRNKGNFPGRFSGRQFSNSRSEMNVSTLELGDSALYLCASSLEAVRFFGPGTRLTVL.

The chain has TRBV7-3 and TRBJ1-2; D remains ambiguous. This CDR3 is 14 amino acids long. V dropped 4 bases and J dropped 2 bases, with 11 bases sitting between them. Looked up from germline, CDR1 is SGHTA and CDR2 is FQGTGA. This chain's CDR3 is CASSSSSGNYGYTF. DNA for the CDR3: TGTGCCAGCAGCTCTAGTTCCGGGAACTATGGCTACACCTTC.

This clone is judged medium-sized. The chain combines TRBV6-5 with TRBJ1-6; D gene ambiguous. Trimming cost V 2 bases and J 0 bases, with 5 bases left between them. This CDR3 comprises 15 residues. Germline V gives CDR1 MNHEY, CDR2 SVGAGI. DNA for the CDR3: TGTGCCAGCAGTTACAGGAGCTCCTATAATTCACCCCTCCACTTT. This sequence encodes CASSYRSSYNSPLHF.

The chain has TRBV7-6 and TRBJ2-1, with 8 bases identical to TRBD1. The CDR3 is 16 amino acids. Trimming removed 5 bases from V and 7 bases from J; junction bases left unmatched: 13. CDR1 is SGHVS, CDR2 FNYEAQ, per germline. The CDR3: CASSQRQGAGRNEQFF. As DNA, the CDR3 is TGTGCCAGCAGCCAGCGGCAGGGGGCCGGTAGGAATGAGCAGTTCTTC.

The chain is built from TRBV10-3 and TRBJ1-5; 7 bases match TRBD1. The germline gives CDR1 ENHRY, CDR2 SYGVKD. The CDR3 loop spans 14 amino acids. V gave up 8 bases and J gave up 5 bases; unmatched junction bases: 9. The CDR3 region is CAIPDRGLHQPQHF. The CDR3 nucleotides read TGTGCCATCCCAGATAGGGGGCTTCATCAGCCCCAGCATTTT.

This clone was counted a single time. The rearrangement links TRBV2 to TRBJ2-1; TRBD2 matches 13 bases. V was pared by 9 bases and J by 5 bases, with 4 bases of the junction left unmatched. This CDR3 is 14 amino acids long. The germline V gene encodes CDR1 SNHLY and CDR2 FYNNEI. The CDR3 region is CASRLAGGHNEQFF. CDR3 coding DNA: TGTGCCAGTAGACTAGCGGGGGGACACAATGAGCAGTTCTTC.

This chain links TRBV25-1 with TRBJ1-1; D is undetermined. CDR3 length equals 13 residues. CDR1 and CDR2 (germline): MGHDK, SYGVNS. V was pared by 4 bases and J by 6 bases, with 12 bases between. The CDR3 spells CASSGPTPPEAFF. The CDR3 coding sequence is TGTGCCAGCAGTGGCCCGACACCTCCTGAAGCTTTCTTT.

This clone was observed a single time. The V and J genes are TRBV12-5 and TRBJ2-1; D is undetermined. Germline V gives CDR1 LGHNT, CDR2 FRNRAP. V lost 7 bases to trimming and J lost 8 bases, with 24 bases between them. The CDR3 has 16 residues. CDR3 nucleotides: TGTGCTAGTGCCAATCCCATCGCGACTGGCCAGCATGAGCAGTTCTTC. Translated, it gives CASANPIATGQHEQFF.

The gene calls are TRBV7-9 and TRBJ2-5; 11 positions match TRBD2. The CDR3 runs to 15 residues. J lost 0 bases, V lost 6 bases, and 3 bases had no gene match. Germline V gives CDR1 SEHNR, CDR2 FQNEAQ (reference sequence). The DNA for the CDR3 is TGTGCCAGCAGGGCGGGACTAGCGGACCAAGAGACCCAGTACTTC. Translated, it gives CASRAGLADQETQYF.

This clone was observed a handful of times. CDR3 protein: CASSLVSRAYEQYF. CDR3 nucleotide sequence: TGTGCCAGCAGCTTGGTATCCAGGGCCTACGAGCAGTACTTC. The chain links TRBV5-5 to TRBJ2-7, with D perhaps TRBD1 (5 bases). Germline values: CDR1 SGHKS, CDR2 YYEKEE (reference sequence). The V gene lost 0 bases and the J gene lost 2 bases, with 9 bases spanning the gap. CDR3 length: 14 residues.

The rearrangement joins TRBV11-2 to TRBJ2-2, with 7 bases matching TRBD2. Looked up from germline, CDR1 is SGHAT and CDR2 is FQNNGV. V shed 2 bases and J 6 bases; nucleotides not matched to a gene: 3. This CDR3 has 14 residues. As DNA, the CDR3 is TGTGCCAGCAGCTTACCAGCGGGGCCCGGGGAGCTGTTTTTT. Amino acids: CASSLPAGPGELFF.

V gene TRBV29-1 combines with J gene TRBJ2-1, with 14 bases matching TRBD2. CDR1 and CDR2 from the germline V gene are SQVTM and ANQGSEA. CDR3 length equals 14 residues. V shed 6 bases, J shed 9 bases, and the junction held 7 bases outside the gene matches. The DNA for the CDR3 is TGCAGCGTCTCCGGGACTAGCGGGGGTTGTGAGCAGTTCTTC. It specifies CSVSGTSGGCEQFF.

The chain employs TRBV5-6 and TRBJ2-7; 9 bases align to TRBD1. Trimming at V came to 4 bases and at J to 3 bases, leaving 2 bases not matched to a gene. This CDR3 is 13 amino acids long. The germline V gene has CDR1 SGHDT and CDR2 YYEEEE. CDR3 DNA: TGTGCCAGCAGCAGGACAGGGGTCTACGAGCAGTACTTC. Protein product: CASSRTGVYEQYF. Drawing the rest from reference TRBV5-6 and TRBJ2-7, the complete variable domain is DAGVTQSPTHLIKTRGQQVTLRCSPKSGHDTVSWYQQALGQGPQFIFQYYEEEERQRGNFPDRFSGHQFPNYSSELNVNALLLGDSALYLCASSRTGVYEQYFGPGTRLTVT.

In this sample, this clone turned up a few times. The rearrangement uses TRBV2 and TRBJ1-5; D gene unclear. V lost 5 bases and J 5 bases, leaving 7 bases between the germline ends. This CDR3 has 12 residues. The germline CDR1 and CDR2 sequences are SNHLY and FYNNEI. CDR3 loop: CASSTHDQPQHF. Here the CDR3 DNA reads TGTGCCAGCAGTACTCACGATCAGCCCCAGCATTTT.